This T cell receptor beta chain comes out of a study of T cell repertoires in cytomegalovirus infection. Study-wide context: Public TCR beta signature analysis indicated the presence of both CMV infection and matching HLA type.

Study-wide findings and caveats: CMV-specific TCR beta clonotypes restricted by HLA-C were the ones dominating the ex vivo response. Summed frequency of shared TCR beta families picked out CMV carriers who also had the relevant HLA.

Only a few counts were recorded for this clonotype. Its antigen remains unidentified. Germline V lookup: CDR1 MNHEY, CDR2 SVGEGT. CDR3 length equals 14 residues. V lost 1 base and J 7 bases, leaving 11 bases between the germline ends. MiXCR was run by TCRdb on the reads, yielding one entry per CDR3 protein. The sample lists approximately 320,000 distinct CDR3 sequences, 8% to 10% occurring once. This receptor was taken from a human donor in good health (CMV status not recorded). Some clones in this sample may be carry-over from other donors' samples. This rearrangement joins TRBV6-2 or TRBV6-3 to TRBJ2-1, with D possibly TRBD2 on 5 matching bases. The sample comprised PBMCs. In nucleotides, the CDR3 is TGTGCCAGCAGTTACTTAGCGCGAGGGAATGAGCAGTTCTTC. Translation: CASSYLARGNEQFF.